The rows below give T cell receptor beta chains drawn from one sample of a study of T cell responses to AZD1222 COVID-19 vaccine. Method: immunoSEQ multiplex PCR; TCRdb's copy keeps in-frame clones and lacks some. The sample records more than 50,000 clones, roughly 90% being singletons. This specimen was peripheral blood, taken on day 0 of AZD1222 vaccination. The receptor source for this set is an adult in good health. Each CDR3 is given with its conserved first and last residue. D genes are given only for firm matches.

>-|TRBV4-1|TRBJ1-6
CASSLYESSYNSPLHF
TGCGCCAGCAGCCTCTACGAGAGCTCCTATAATTCACCCCTCCACTTT
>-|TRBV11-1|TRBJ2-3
CASSLRGTTDTQYF
TGTGCCAGCAGCTTGAGGGGGACGACAGATACGCAGTATTTT
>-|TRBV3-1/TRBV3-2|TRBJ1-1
CASSQINTEAFF
TGTGCCAGCAGCCAGATCAACACTGAAGCTTTCTTT
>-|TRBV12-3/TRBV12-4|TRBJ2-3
CASSLGDTQYF
TGTGCCAGCAGTTTGGGAGATACGCAGTATTTT
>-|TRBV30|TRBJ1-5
CAWSTDSNQPQHF
TGTGCCTGGAGTACAGATAGCAATCAGCCCCAGCATTTT
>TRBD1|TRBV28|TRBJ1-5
CASSLGGQGGLVSNQPQHF
TGTGCCAGCAGTTTAGGGGGACAGGGGGGCTTGGTCAGCAATCAGCCCCAGCATTTT
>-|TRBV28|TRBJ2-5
CASSTGRGGRRQAYQETQYF
TGTGCCAGCAGTACAGGGCGGGGTGGGAGACGTCAGGCGTACCAAGAGACCCAGTACTTC
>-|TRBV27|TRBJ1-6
CASSLGTYNSPLHF
TGTGCCAGCAGTTTGGGTACCTATAATTCACCCCTCCACTTT
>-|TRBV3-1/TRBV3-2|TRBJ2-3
CASSQTAATDTQYF
TGTGCCAGCAGCCAAACAGCTGCCACAGATACGCAGTATTTT
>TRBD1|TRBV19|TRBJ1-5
CASSPHRQGSNQPQHF
TGTGCCAGTAGTCCCCACAGACAGGGTAGCAATCAGCCCCAGCATTTT